What follows are 21 T cell receptor beta chains derived from one specimen sequenced in a study of blood T cell repertoires in COVID-19. Assay: immunoSEQ multiplex PCR; the TCRdb copy retains only in-frame clones and omits some. The sample includes about 200,000 clones, roughly nine tenths of them seen just once. Sequencing used peripheral blood. These receptors were collected from a man in his 60s with active or convalescent COVID-19.

The chain is built from TRBV5-5 and TRBJ2-1; a weak D match, TRBD1 (6 bases). Germline loops: CDR1 SGHKS, CDR2 YYEKEE (reference sequence). The CDR3 extends over 14 amino acids. V lost 4 bases, J lost 4 bases, and 12 bases lay in between. The CDR3 sequence: CASSPQGMYNEQFF. CDR3 sequence (DNA): TGTGCCAGCAGCCCACAGGGAATGTACAATGAGCAGTTCTTC.

The rearrangement links TRBV9 to TRBJ1-2; D unclear. Trimming left V 0 bases short and J 5 bases short, with 11 bases between. CDR1 and CDR2 (germline): SGDLS, YYNGEE. The CDR3 totals 14 residues. CDR3 loop: CASSVGDTPYGYTF. In nucleotides, the CDR3 is TGTGCCAGCAGCGTAGGAGACACCCCATATGGCTACACCTTC.

This chain links TRBV10-2 with TRBJ1-1; D call uncertain. Germline CDR1 is WSHSY and CDR2 is SAAADI. The V gene lost 7 bases and the J gene lost 0 bases, with 9 bases spanning the gap. CDR3 length: 13 amino acids. The CDR3 DNA follows: TGCGCCAGCACCTTACGGGTGAACACTGAAGCTTTCTTT. Its protein is CASTLRVNTEAFF.

The chain has TRBV5-1 and TRBJ1-3; D unresolved. This CDR3 comprises 14 residues. The germline CDR1 and CDR2 sequences are SGHRS and YFSETQ. Trimming took off 7 bases at V and 0 bases at J, with 11 bases between the two ends. CDR3 protein: CASAAPGSGNTIYF. In DNA, the CDR3 is TGCGCCAGCGCCGCCCCGGGCTCTGGAAACACCATATATTTT.

The V and J genes are TRBV3-1 (or the pseudogene TRBV3-2) and TRBJ2-5; TRBD2 agrees at 11 bases. The junction had 7 bases not matched to a gene; V was cut back by 6 bases and J by 4 bases. Per germline, CDR1 LGHDT and CDR2 YNNKEL (reference sequence). This CDR3 comprises 15 residues. CDR3 loop: CASSPLAGGGETQYF. Written as DNA, the CDR3 is TGTGCCAGCAGTCCCCTAGCGGGGGGAGGAGAGACCCAGTACTTC.

This clone appeared a single time. The rearrangement uses TRBV20-1 and TRBJ1-2; 12 nucleotides line up with TRBD1. The CDR3 is made up of 16 amino acids. In germline, CDR1 is DFQATT, CDR2 SNEGSKA (reference sequence). J was trimmed by 4 bases and V by 3 bases; bases with no gene match: 9. For the CDR3, the DNA is TGCAGTGCTAGTGAGGGGACAGGGGGCTATCCCTATGGCTACACCTTC. Amino acid sequence: CSASEGTGGYPYGYTF.

This rearrangement joins TRBV5-1 to TRBJ2-3; possibly TRBD1 for D (6 bases). Germline V gives CDR1 SGHRS, CDR2 YFSETQ. The CDR3 contains 14 residues. V lost 4 bases, J lost 2 bases, and 11 bases lay in between. The CDR3 spells CASSPRTDTDTQYF. In DNA form, the CDR3 reads TGCGCCAGCAGCCCAAGGACAGACACAGATACGCAGTATTTT.

This clone came up once. The rearrangement uses TRBV6-6 and TRBJ1-5, with a weak D call TRBD1 (5 bases). V dropped 2 bases and J dropped 4 bases, with 12 bases sitting between them. Germline assignment: CDR1 MNHNY and CDR2 SVGAGI (reference sequence). The CDR3 is 15 amino acids. CDR3 sequence: CASSYGQGGNQPQHF. Here the CDR3 DNA reads TGTGCCAGCAGTTACGGGCAGGGCGGTAATCAGCCCCAGCATTTT.

The chain recombines TRBV5-6 with TRBJ1-6, with unresolved D. Germline lookup yields CDR1 SGHDT and CDR2 YYEEEE. The V end lost 5 bases, the J end lost 7 bases, and 13 bases lay between the germline ends. The CDR3 has 14 residues. Written as DNA, the CDR3 is TGTGCCAGCAGTCGTGATACGGGAAATTCACCCCTCCACTTT. Protein sequence: CASSRDTGNSPLHF.

The rearrangement uses TRBV12-3 or TRBV12-4 and TRBJ2-3; 8 bases line up with TRBD1. The V and J ends lost 3 bases and 7 bases, in that order; junction bases with no gene match: 3. There are 13 residues in the CDR3. The CDR3 loop is CASSLQGANTQYF. In DNA form, the CDR3 reads TGTGCCAGCAGTTTGCAGGGGGCGAATACGCAGTATTTT.

This sequence joins TRBV12-5 and TRBJ2-2; tentatively, D is TRBD1 (5 bases). The CDR3 sequence is 15 residues long. V was clipped by 3 bases and J by 2 bases, with 10 bases between them. Germline V lookup: CDR1 LGHNT, CDR2 FRNRAP. In DNA, the CDR3 is TGTGCTAGTGGTTTAAGGGGTAGAAACACCGGGGAGCTGTTTTTT. The encoded protein is CASGLRGRNTGELFF.

The gene calls are TRBV6-5 and TRBJ2-3, with D possibly TRBD1 on 6 matching bases. Germline CDR1 is MNHEY and CDR2 is SVGAGI. This CDR3 is built from 13 residues. With 11 bases removed from V and 2 bases from J, the gap between germline ends came to 14 bases. The CDR3 nucleotides read TGTGCCGCCCGGGACACTTTCACAGATACGCAGTATTTT. Translation: CAARDTFTDTQYF.

The rearrangement links TRBV2 to TRBJ2-1, with TRBD2 matching 10 bases. The CDR3 contains 14 residues. The germline CDR1 and CDR2 sequences are SNHLY and FYNNEI. Trimming at V came to 8 bases and at J to 4 bases, leaving 5 bases not matched to a gene. CDR3 DNA: TGTGCCAGCGTCCTAGCGGGGGTATACAATGAGCAGTTCTTC. Protein product: CASVLAGVYNEQFF.

The CDR3 spells CASSPPGDTEAFF. For the CDR3, the DNA is TGTGCCAGCTCACCACCAGGGGACACTGAAGCTTTCTTT. The gene calls are TRBV18 and TRBJ1-1, with D possibly matching TRBD1 (5 bases). The CDR3 is 13 residues long. Trimming pared 0 bases from V and 3 bases from J, leaving 5 bases between. Germline V gene data show CDR1 as KGHSH and CDR2 as LQKENI.

The chain has TRBV27 and TRBJ2-7; D remains ambiguous. The germline V gene has CDR1 MNHEY and CDR2 SMNVEV (reference sequence). The CDR3 runs to 14 residues. V was pared by 6 bases and J by 1 base, with 13 bases between. Here the CDR3 reads CASRLMGSSYEQYF. CDR3 bases: TGTGCCAGCAGGCTTATGGGCAGTTCCTACGAGCAGTACTTC.

The rearrangement joins TRBV24-1 to TRBJ2-7; 9 nucleotides agree with TRBD1. Trimming removed 4 bases from V and 0 bases from J; junction bases left unmatched: 6. The germline CDR1 and CDR2 sequences are KGHDR and SFDVKD. This CDR3 has 16 residues. CDR3 amino acids: CATSDGPGQGSYEQYF. As DNA, the CDR3 is TGTGCCACCAGTGACGGTCCGGGACAGGGCTCCTACGAGCAGTACTTC.

With regard to this clone: This specimen includes other DNA sequences encoding the same CDR3. This chain links TRBV6-1 with TRBJ2-1; 9 nucleotides align to TRBD2. The CDR3 extends over 16 amino acids. Trimming cost V 1 base and J 1 base; bases outside gene matches: 2. CDR1 is MNHNS and CDR2 is SASEGT in the germline V gene. CDR3 DNA sequence: TGTGCCAGCAGTGAAGAAGCGGGGGGTTCCTACAATGAGCAGTTCTTC. Translating it yields CASSEEAGGSYNEQFF.

The genes are TRBV20-1 and TRBJ2-3; possibly TRBD2 for D (6 bases). Trimming took off 4 bases at V and 8 bases at J, with 19 bases between the two ends. The CDR3 sequence is 14 residues long. Germline V lookup: CDR1 DFQATT, CDR2 SNEGSKA (reference sequence). DNA for the CDR3: TGCAGTGCTATTGAAGGAGAATTCGGGGGTACGCAGTATTTT. Translated: CSAIEGEFGGTQYF.

The genes are TRBV11-2 and TRBJ1-1, with a tentative D call TRBD1 (6 bases). CDR3 length equals 17 residues. Trimming removed 0 bases from V and 0 bases from J, with 14 bases in between. Germline V gene data show CDR1 as SGHAT and CDR2 as FQNNGV. The CDR3 loop is CASSLDSRTAMNTEAFF. The CDR3 DNA follows: TGTGCCAGCAGCTTAGATTCGCGGACAGCCATGAACACTGAAGCTTTCTTT.

The chain is built from TRBV2 and TRBJ1-2; the D gene is possibly TRBD1 (5 bases). CDR1 is SNHLY, CDR2 FYNNEI, per germline. CDR3 length: 13 amino acids. V was clipped by 4 bases and J by 2 bases, with 8 bases between them. Here the CDR3 DNA reads TGTGCCAGCAGTGGACAGAACAACTATGGCTACACCTTC. It specifies CASSGQNNYGYTF.

The chain joins TRBV6-2 or TRBV6-3 to TRBJ2-5; perhaps TRBD1 as D (6 bases). V was pared by 6 bases and J by 7 bases, with 21 bases between. The CDR3 has 15 amino acids. CDR1 and CDR2 (germline): MNHEY, SVGEGT. The CDR3 nucleotides are TGTGCCAGCAGCTTAGGGGACACCGTTTTGAGGACCCAGTACTTC. Its translation is CASSLGDTVLRTQYF.